Presented here are 5 T cell receptor beta chains from one specimen sequenced in a study of T-cell reconstitution after alpha-beta-depleted transplantation in children. As it was prepared, the TCRbeta library received unique molecular identifiers. TCRdb itself ran the PCR reads through MiXCR, one entry per CDR3 protein. The sample yields hundreds of thousands of distinct CDR3 sequences, about 8.7% seen once. Source: PBMCs, mostly from graft donor cells, taken 360 days after TCRalphabeta/CD19-depleted stem cell transplant. Receptors were obtained from a male patient aged 2 to 9 who had a stem cell transplant for acute myeloid leukemia, so the T cells may come from the graft donor.

This clonotype occurred a few times. This chain uses TRBV12-3 or TRBV12-4 with TRBJ1-2; D possibly corresponds to TRBD1 (5 bases). Trimming removed 6 bases at V and 8 bases at J, with 16 bases between. The CDR3 consists of 13 residues. In nucleotides, the CDR3 is TGTGCCAGCAGCCTGTCAGGGCGAGGCGGCTACACCTTC. Translated, it gives CASSLSGRGGYTF.

This clonotype has just a few counts. The V and J genes are TRBV6-1 and TRBJ1-1, with D possibly matching TRBD1 (5 bases). Trimming took off 0 bases at V and 5 bases at J, with 10 bases between the two ends. CDR3 length equals 14 residues. Germline values: CDR1 MNHNS, CDR2 SASEGT. The CDR3 protein is CASSEAWDGTEAFF. CDR3 nucleotide sequence: TGTGCCAGCAGTGAAGCGTGGGACGGAACTGAAGCTTTCTTT.

This clonotype has more than one count but fewer than ten. The chain couples TRBV5-1 to TRBJ2-7; D is perhaps TRBD1 (5 bases). Trimming shortened V by 0 bases and J by 2 bases, and 12 bases separated the two germline ends. The CDR3 totals 15 residues. Germline V gives CDR1 SGHRS, CDR2 YFSETQ. CDR3 nucleotide sequence: TGCGCCAGCAGCTTGGTGGTAAGGGGTCCCTACGAGCAGTACTTC. Amino acid sequence: CASSLVVRGPYEQYF.

This clonotype was observed a handful of times. This chain links TRBV3-1 with TRBJ1-1; D ambiguous. Trimming took 0 bases from V and 1 from J, leaving 6 bases between them. Per the germline V gene, CDR1 is LGHDT and CDR2 is YNNKEL (reference sequence). This CDR3 region has 14 residues. CDR3 nucleotide sequence: TGTGCCAGCAGCCAAGATAGACGGAACACTGAAGCTTTCTTT. Translating gives CASSQDRRNTEAFF.

The CDR3 reads CASTGEPGNTIYF. CDR3 nucleotide sequence: TGTGCCAGCACAGGGGAACCTGGAAACACCATATATTTT. This chain connects TRBV9 to TRBJ1-3, with D perhaps TRBD1 (6 bases). The CDR3 extends over 13 amino acids. Trimming removed 6 bases from V and 2 bases from J, with 9 bases in between. The germline CDR1 and CDR2 sequences are SGDLS and YYNGEE.